This TCR beta chain came from a study of Ad26.COV2.S vaccination and SARS-CoV-2 variants. Sequencing was performed with immunoSEQ multiplex PCR; in TCRdb, only in-frame clones are kept and a portion is missing. The table lists over 300,000 clones, roughly 85% of them singletons, with approximately 7% in the top ten. This CDR3 contains 15 residues. Trimming stripped 3 bases from V and 0 bases from J, with 9 bases between. Germline lookup yields CDR1 LGHDT and CDR2 YNNKEL (reference sequence). Treatment denoted: roughly 20 received Ad26.COV2.S at low or high dose, single or two shots; roughly 5 received placebo; per-sample allocation not given. Sampling occurred on day 63 after the first vaccine or placebo injection.

The origin of this receptor is a person aged 18 to 65 who received the Ad26.COV2.S COVID-19 vaccine or a placebo. This chain links TRBV3-1 (or the pseudogene TRBV3-2) with TRBJ2-1, with a weak D call TRBD2 (6 bases). Here the sequenced sample was peripheral blood, taken in a trial of Ad26.COV2.S vaccine versus placebo. The CDR3 here is CASSQAGYSYNEQFF. CDR3 nucleotide sequence: TGTGCCAGCAGCCAGGCGGGGTACTCCTACAATGAGCAGTTCTTC.